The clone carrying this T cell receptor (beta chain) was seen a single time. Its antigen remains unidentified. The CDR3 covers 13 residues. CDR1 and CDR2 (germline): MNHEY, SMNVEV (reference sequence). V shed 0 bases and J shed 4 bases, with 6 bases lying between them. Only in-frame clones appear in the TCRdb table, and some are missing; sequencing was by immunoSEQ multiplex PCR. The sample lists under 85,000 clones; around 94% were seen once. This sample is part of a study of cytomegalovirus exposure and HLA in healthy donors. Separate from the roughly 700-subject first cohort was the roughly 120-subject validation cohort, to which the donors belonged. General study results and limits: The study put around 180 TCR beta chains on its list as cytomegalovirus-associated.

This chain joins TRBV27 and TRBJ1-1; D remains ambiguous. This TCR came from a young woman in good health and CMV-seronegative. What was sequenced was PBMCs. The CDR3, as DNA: TGTGCCAGCAGTTTATCTCGGGGCACTGAAGCTTTCTTT. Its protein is CASSLSRGTEAFF.